Below, one T cell receptor (beta chain) is given with its context. These data are taken from a study of blood T cell repertoires in COVID-19. The wider study: T cells, B-cell-depleted T cells, or PBMCs supplied cDNA or gDNA.

V shed 4 bases and J 2 bases; nucleotides not matched to a gene: 4. CDR3 length: 14 residues. CDR1 is KGHSH and CDR2 is LQKENI in the germline V gene. As originally analysed: By means of reference gene primer amplification, nucleated cell counts were estimated. TCRdb's copy holds only in-frame clones and misses some; the assay was immunoSEQ multiplex PCR. That table is the source of V, J and clone size, and D and trimming were worked out from the DNA. The sample comprises about 190,000 clones, around four fifths of which are singletons, and 2.5% to 3.5% rests with the top ten. The chain couples TRBV18 to TRBJ2-7; 8 positions agree with TRBD1. This sequence originates from a woman older than 75 with active or convalescent COVID-19. The specimen was peripheral blood. The chain's CDR3 is CASSLKTGAYEQYF. In nucleotides, the CDR3 is TGTGCCAGCTCACTCAAGACAGGGGCCTACGAGCAGTACTTC.